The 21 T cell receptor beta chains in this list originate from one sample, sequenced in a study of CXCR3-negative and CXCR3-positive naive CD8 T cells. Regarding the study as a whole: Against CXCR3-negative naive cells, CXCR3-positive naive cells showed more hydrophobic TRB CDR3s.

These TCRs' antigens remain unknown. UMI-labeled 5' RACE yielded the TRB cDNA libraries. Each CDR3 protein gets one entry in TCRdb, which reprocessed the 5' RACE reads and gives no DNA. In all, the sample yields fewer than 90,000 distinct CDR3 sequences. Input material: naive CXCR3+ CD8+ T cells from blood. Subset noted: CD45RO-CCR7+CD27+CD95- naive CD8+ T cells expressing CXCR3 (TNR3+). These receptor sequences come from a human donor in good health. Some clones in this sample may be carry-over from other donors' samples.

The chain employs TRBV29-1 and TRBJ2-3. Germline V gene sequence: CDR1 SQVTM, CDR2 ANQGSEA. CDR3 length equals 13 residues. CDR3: CSVQGLGTDTQYF.

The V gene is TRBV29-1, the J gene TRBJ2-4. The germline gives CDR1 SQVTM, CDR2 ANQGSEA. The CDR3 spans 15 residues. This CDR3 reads CSVEEGFLAKNIQYF.

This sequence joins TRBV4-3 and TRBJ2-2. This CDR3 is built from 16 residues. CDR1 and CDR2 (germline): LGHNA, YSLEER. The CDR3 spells CASSQDAVAYTGELFF.

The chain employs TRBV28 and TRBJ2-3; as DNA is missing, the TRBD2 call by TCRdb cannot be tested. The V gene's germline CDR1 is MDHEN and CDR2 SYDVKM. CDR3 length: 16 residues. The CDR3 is CASSWVAEISTDTQYF.

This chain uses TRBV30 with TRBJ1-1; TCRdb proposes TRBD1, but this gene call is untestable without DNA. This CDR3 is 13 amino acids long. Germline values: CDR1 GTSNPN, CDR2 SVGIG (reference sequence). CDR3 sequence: CAWSVLGDFEAFF.

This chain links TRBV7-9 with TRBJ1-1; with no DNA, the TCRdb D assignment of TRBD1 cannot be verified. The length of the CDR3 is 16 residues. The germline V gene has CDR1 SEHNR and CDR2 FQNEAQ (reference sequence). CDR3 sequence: CASSLGGISGQTEAFF.

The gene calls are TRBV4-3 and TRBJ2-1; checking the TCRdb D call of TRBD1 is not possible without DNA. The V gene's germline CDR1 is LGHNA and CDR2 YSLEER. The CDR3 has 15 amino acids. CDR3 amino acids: CASSQDPRGYNEQFF.

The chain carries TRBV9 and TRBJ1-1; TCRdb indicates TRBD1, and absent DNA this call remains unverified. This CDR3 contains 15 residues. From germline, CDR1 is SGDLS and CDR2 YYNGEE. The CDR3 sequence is CASSVSGTGNTEAFF.

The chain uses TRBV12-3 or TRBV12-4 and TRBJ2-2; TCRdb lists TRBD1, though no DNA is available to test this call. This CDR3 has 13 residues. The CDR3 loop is CASRGQGTGELFF.

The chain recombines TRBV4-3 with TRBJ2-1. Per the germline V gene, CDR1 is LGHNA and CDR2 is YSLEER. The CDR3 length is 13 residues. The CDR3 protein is CASSQDLDNEQFF.

CDR3 amino acids: CASSFGTGRSGELFF. The chain joins TRBV27 to TRBJ2-2; TCRdb's D gene call, TRBD1, goes unchecked for lack of DNA. The CDR3 contains 15 residues. Germline assignment: CDR1 MNHEY and CDR2 SMNVEV (reference sequence).

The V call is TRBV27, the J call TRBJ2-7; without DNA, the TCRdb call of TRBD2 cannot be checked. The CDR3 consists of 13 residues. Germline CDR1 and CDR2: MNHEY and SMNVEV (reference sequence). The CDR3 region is CASSLVGRHEQYF.

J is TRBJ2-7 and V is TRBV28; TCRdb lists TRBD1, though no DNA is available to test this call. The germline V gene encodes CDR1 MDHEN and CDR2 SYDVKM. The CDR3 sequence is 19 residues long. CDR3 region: CASSAVLVKRERGRYEQYF. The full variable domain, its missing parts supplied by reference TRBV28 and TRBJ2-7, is DVKVTQSSRYLVKRTGEKVFLECVQDMDHENMFWYRQDPGLGLRLIYFSYDVKMKEKGDIPEGYSVSREKKERFSLILESASTNQTSMYLCASSAVLVKRERGRYEQYFGPGTRLTVT.

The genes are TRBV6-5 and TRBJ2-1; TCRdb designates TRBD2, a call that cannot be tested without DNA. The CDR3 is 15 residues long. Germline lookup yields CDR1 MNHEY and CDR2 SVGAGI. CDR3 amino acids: CASTTGLAGHNEQFF.

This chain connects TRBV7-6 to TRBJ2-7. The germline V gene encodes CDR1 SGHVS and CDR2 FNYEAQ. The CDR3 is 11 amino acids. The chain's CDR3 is CASSLGTEQYF.

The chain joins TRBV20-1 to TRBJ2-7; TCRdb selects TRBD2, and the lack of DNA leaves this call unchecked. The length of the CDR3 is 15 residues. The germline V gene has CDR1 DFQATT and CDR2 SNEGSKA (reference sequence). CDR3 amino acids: CSARDPGLEYYEQYF.

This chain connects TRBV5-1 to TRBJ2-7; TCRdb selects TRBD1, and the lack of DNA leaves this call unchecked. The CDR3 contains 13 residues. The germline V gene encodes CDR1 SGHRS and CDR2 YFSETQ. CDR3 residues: CASSLRADYEQYF.

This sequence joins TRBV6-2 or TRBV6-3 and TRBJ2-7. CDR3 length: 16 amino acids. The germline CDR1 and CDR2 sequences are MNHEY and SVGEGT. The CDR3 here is CASSYSMGSSTDEQYF.

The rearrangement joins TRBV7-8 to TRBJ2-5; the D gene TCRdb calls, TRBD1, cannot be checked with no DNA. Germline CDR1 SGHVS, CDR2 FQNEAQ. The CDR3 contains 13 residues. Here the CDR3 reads CTSILSRQETQYF. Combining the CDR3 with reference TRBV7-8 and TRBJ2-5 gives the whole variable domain GAGVSQSPRYKVAKRGQDVALRCDPISGHVSLFWYQQALGQGPEFLTYFQNEAQLDKSGLPSDRFFAERPEGSVSTLKIQRTQQEDSAVYLCTSILSRQETQYFGPGTRLLVL.

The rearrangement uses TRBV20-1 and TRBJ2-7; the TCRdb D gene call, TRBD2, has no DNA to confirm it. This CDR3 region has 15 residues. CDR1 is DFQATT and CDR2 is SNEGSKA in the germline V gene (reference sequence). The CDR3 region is CSARDGQGLGYEQYF.

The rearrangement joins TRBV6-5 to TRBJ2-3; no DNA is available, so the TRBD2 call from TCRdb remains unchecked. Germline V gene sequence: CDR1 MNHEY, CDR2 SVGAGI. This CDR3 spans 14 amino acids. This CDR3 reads CASSPGTFTDTQYF.